This entry features one TCR beta chain sequence. Its target is not known. This record comes from a study of CD8 T cells in ankylosing spondylitis. Study-wide results and caveats: In reactive arthritis synovial fluid and blood, some motif variants had been reported before. According to the report, clones linked to the disease were significantly enriched in matched synovial fluid samples taken from ankylosing spondylitis patients. In ankylosing spondylitis blood, a motif of roughly eight highly homologous TCR beta variants appeared characteristic.

V dropped 4 bases and J dropped 8; count of bases not matched to a gene: 7. CDR3 length equals 14 residues. Per germline, CDR1 SGHRS and CDR2 YFSETQ. Molecular-barcoded quantitative 5'-RACE produced these TCR beta libraries. MiXCR, applied by TCRdb to the 5' RACE reads, yields one record per CDR3 protein. This table holds 100,000 to 150,000 distinct CDR3 sequences, around 13% found once. The sequenced sample consisted of blood, either unsorted or a sorted T cell fraction (not recorded which). The chain uses TRBV5-1 and TRBJ2-4, with TRBD2 identical over 9 bases. This TCR came from a female donor with ankylosing spondylitis or in good health (not recorded which). The CDR3 DNA is TGCGCCAGCAGCACCGGGACTAGCTGGGACATTCAGTACTTC. Translating it yields CASSTGTSWDIQYF.